The next 10 T cell receptor beta chains were all read from a single sample in a study of vaccination and CD4 T cells after COVID-19. The time point denotes: late sampling 161 to 241 days after vaccination in three convalescent patients. Treatment reported: roughly nine-day PBMC culture with coronavirus spike peptide pools or control peptides (ViraFEST assay). These receptors have no known antigen. CD4+ T cells that had been cultured provided DNA sequenced with the Oncomine TCR Beta short-read assay. One entry per CDR3 protein results from TCRdb running MiXCR on the PCR reads. The profile shows 15,000 or so distinct CDR3 sequences, around 50% of them singletons. The sequences come from CD4+ T cells from blood, cultured in vitro, collected about 7 months after SARS-CoV-2 vaccination. Receptors were obtained from a human donor who had recovered from COVID-19.

CDR3 DNA sequence: TGTGCCAGCAGCAAAGACAGGATCCAAGAGACCCAGTACTTC. Its translation: CASSKDRIQETQYF. This rearrangement joins TRBV7-6 to TRBJ2-5; a weak D match, TRBD1 (6 bases). The CDR3 has 14 residues. Per the germline V gene, CDR1 is SGHVS and CDR2 is FNYEAQ. Trimming stripped 5 bases from V and 1 base from J, with 11 bases between.

This rearrangement joins TRBV4-3 to TRBJ2-5, with a possible D match to TRBD1 (7 bases). The germline V and J ends were trimmed by 1 base and 5 bases, with 20 bases remaining between them. CDR1 is LGHNA, CDR2 YSLEER, per germline. The CDR3 contains 17 residues. The CDR3 loop reads CASSQGLVRGESETQYF. CDR3 coding DNA: TGCGCCAGCAGCCAAGGTCTGGTCAGGGGGGAAAGTGAGACCCAGTACTTC.

The chain couples TRBV6-4 to TRBJ2-3, with 9 bases aligning to TRBD2. The CDR3 spans 13 residues. With V trimmed by 6 bases and J by 6 bases, 4 bases remained unmatched. CDR1 is MRHNA, CDR2 SNTAGT, per germline. CDR3 amino acids: CASSRREGDTQYF. CDR3 DNA sequence: TGTGCCAGCAGCCGGCGGGAGGGGGATACGCAGTATTTT.

This chain links TRBV7-9 with TRBJ1-2; D ambiguous. Between the trimmed V and J ends, which lost 2 bases and 8 bases, there was a span of 12 bases. This CDR3 comprises 13 residues. CDR1 SEHNR and CDR2 FQNEAQ come from the germline V gene (reference sequence). CDR3 loop: CASSLWERSGYTF. The CDR3 region has the DNA TGTGCCAGCAGCTTATGGGAGAGGTCCGGCTACACCTTC.

The V gene is TRBV7-8, the J gene TRBJ2-1; 9 bases align to TRBD2. V was clipped by 1 base and J by 12 bases; unmatched bases: 10. This CDR3 is 15 amino acids long. Germline CDR1 is SGHVS and CDR2 is FQNEAQ. CDR3 sequence reads: CASSLDGGRALRQFF. Here the CDR3 DNA reads TGTGCCAGCAGCTTAGACGGCGGGAGGGCCTTGAGGCAGTTCTTC.

This clonotype was observed a handful of times. The gene calls are TRBV19 and TRBJ1-2; D possibly corresponds to TRBD1 (6 bases). The V end lost 6 bases, the J end lost 0 bases, and 8 bases lay between the germline ends. Germline V lookup: CDR1 LNHDA, CDR2 SQIVND (reference sequence). CDR3 length: 13 residues. The CDR3 DNA sequence: TGTGCCAGTAGCAACAGGGCTAACTATGGCTACACCTTC. This gives the protein CASSNRANYGYTF.

The V call is TRBV7-8, the J call TRBJ2-3; the match to TRBD2 covers 7 bases. V lost 5 bases and J lost 4; bases outside the gene matches: 12. Looked up from germline, CDR1 is SGHVS and CDR2 is FQNEAQ. The CDR3 length is 16 residues. Written as DNA, the CDR3 is TGTGCCAGCAGCCCAAGAGGGCGGGGGAACGCAGATACGCAGTATTTT. Amino acid sequence: CASSPRGRGNADTQYF.

The count of this clonotype is one. The chain couples TRBV28 to TRBJ2-3; TRBD2 matches 7 bases. V trimming: 4 bases; J trimming: 0 bases; junction bases outside the gene matches: 7. Looked up from germline, CDR1 is MDHEN and CDR2 is SYDVKM. This CDR3 contains 16 residues. The chain's CDR3 is CASSSPGRGSTDTQYF. The CDR3 bases are TGTGCCAGCAGTTCCCCAGGGAGGGGTAGCACAGATACGCAGTATTTT.

This rearrangement joins TRBV28 to TRBJ1-1; the match to TRBD1 covers 7 bases. CDR1 and CDR2 (germline): MDHEN, SYDVKM. Losses at the gene ends were 5 bases for V and 1 base for J; bases not matched to a gene: 7. CDR3 size: 15 residues. The CDR3 sequence is CASSRHRGWNTEAFF. Here the CDR3 DNA reads TGTGCCAGCAGTCGCCACAGGGGATGGAACACTGAAGCTTTCTTT.

The chain links TRBV7-9 to TRBJ1-1; 8 positions match TRBD1. CDR3 length: 14 amino acids. The germline CDR1 and CDR2 sequences are SEHNR and FQNEAQ (reference sequence). The ends lost 5 bases at V and 5 bases at J; junction bases unmatched: 7. CDR3 sequence (DNA): TGTGCCAGCAGCCCTACCCGACAGGGGACTGAAGCTTTCTTT. Protein sequence: CASSPTRQGTEAFF.